This TCR beta chain was sequenced during a study of Graves' ophthalmopathy and Graves' hyperthyroidism. The study's findings and limits: Among thyroid clonotypes expanded above 0.001 frequency, most also appeared in blood.

Moderate-to-severe activity, CAS at least 3, NOSPECS at least 4 and duration under 3 months characterized donors with ophthalmopathy. PBMCs were isolated from a roughly 10 ml sample of fresh peripheral blood. The V end was cut by 3 bases, the J end by 7 bases, with 19 bases between. Germline CDR1 reads SGHDN; CDR2 reads FVKESK. There are 17 residues in the CDR3. This clonotype was observed a few times. Its antigen is undetermined. RNA transcripts were the template, and TCR beta CDR3 regions were amplified from them. HTBI primers served in a first-round RT-PCR, which a second-round multiplex PCR followed. TCRdb re-called the multiplex PCR reads with MiXCR, one entry per CDR3 protein. The sample has fewer than 600,000 distinct CDR3 sequences, over 13% seen once.

The sequence derives from a woman in her 30s with Graves' ophthalmopathy. Sequencing used blood. The rearrangement joins TRBV14 to TRBJ1-6; weak D call: TRBD1 (5 bases). The CDR3 DNA is TGTGCCAGCAGCCACCAATTTACCGGGACTCACAATTCACCCCTCCACTTT. This codes for CASSHQFTGTHNSPLHF.